This TCR beta chain originates from a study of Tregs in tolerant kidney transplant recipients. Clones were sequenced by immunoSEQ multiplex PCR, and TCRdb holds only the in-frame ones, with some missing. The repertoire includes some 90,000 clones, approximately 94% of them detected once, and 4.5% to 5% sits in the top ten. This clone has a handful of counts. The sequencing input was CD8+ T cells from blood. The source is a human donor in good health.

CDR3 region: CASSHSPGTGHGYTF. CDR3 nucleotide sequence: TGTGCCAGCAGCCATAGCCCCGGGACAGGGCATGGCTACACCTTC. V gene TRBV4-2 combines with J gene TRBJ1-2; 9 positions agree with TRBD1. CDR3 length: 15 residues. V gave up 3 bases and J gave up 6 bases; unmatched junction bases: 8. Germline V lookup: CDR1 LGHNA, CDR2 YNFKEQ.